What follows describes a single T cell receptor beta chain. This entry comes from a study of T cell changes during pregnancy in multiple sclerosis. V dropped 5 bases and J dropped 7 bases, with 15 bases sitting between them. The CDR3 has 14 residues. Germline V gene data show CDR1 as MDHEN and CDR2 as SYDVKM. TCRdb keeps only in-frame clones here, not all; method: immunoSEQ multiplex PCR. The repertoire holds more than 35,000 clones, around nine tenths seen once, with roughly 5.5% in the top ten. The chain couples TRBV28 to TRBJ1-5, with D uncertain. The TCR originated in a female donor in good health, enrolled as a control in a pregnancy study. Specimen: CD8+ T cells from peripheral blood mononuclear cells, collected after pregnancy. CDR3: CASSPRRVGQPQHF. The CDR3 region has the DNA TGTGCCAGCAGTCCCAGACGGGTAGGCCAGCCCCAGCATTTT.